A single sample is the source of the 20 T cell receptor beta chains below, sequenced in a study of cytomegalovirus exposure and HLA in healthy donors. 60 Vbeta and 13 Jbeta primers were used in PCR. The data were produced by immunoSEQ multiplex PCR, yet TCRdb's version contains in-frame clones alone and is incomplete. The sample records under 150,000 clones, approximately 9% being singletons. The sequencing input was PBMCs. These TCRs come from a woman aged 40 to 50 in good health and CMV-seropositive.

The chain joins TRBV14 to TRBJ1-4; perhaps TRBD1 as D (5 bases). Germline V CDR1 and CDR2: SGHDN, FVKESK. The CDR3 has 15 amino acids. V gave up 4 bases and J gave up 4 bases, with 13 bases separating them. CDR3 residues: CASSPRQKYNEKLFF. In DNA form, the CDR3 reads TGTGCCAGCAGCCCGCGACAGAAGTATAATGAAAAACTGTTTTTT.

This clone has just a few counts. The V and J genes are TRBV15 and TRBJ1-4; D is possibly TRBD1 (6 bases). The V gene's germline CDR1 is LNHNV and CDR2 YYDKDF (reference sequence). Trimming took 1 base from V and 3 from J, leaving 12 bases between them. This CDR3 is 16 amino acids long. This CDR3 is CATSRGQGSANEKLFF. CDR3 in DNA: TGTGCCACCAGCAGAGGGCAGGGGTCGGCTAATGAAAAACTGTTTTTT. The complete variable domain, with remaining parts taken from reference TRBV15 and TRBJ1-4, reads DAMVIQNPRYQVTQFGKPVTLSCSQTLNHNVMYWYQQKSSQAPKLLFHYYDKDFNNEADTPDNFQSRRPNTSFCFLDIRSPGLGDTAMYLCATSRGQGSANEKLFFGSGTQLSVL.

In DNA, the CDR3 is TGTGCCAGCAGCTTGAATGGTGGCCCCCGGCCCCAGCATTTT. Protein product: CASSLNGGPRPQHF. The V call is TRBV5-6, the J call TRBJ1-5, with no clear D. Germline CDR1 is SGHDT and CDR2 is YYEEEE. The CDR3 contains 14 residues. Trimming removed 1 base at V and 9 bases at J, with 14 bases between.

There are a few counts of this clone. The chain links TRBV7-2 to TRBJ1-5, with a possible D match to TRBD1 (6 bases). Trimming removed 5 bases from V and 6 bases from J, with 17 bases in between. The germline CDR1 and CDR2 sequences are SGHTA and FQGNSA. CDR3 size: 15 residues. The CDR3 region has the DNA TGTGCCAGCAGCGAAAGATCAGGGGCGGGTCAGCCCCAGCATTTT. This codes for CASSERSGAGQPQHF.

The chain couples TRBV6-5 to TRBJ2-7, with 7 bases identical to TRBD2. Germline V lookup: CDR1 MNHEY, CDR2 SVGAGI. Trimming removed 5 bases from V and 5 bases from J; junction bases left unmatched: 12. The CDR3 is 15 residues long. The CDR3 loop is CASSHPSSGVNEQYF. The CDR3 DNA follows: TGTGCCAGCAGTCATCCCTCGAGCGGGGTAAACGAGCAGTACTTC.

V and J are TRBV7-2 and TRBJ2-3, with TRBD1 identical over 9 bases. After removal of 5 bases from V and 8 bases from J, the junction contained 14 bases not matched to a gene. The CDR3 runs to 16 residues. In germline, CDR1 is SGHTA, CDR2 FQGNSA. CDR3 sequence (DNA): TGTGCCAGCAGCCTACGGCCGGGACAGGGAGACTTTACGCAGTATTTT. Translation: CASSLRPGQGDFTQYF.

This chain joins TRBV5-1 and TRBJ2-1; 8 bases match TRBD2. J was trimmed by 10 bases and V by 0 bases; bases with no gene match: 3. The CDR3 spans 13 residues. Germline lookup yields CDR1 SGHRS and CDR2 YFSETQ. Here the CDR3 DNA reads TGCGCCAGCAGCTTGGAAGCTAGCGGGGAGCAGTTCTTC. Translated, it gives CASSLEASGEQFF.

The CDR3 spells CAISRRGDNTEAFF. CDR3 DNA: TGTGCCATCAGCAGAAGGGGTGATAACACTGAAGCTTTCTTT. The rearrangement uses TRBV10-3 and TRBJ1-1, with D tentatively TRBD1 (5 bases). The CDR3 sequence is 14 residues long. Trimming cost V 6 bases and J 2 bases, with 13 bases left between them. Germline V gives CDR1 ENHRY, CDR2 SYGVKD.

This clone appeared a few times. The chain employs TRBV11-3 and TRBJ2-2, with TRBD2 as a possible D gene (5 bases). V lost 1 base and J lost 6, with 12 bases in between. This CDR3 comprises 15 residues. CDR1 SGHNT and CDR2 YENEEA come from the germline V gene. The CDR3 loop is CASSLVSGVAGELFF. The CDR3 region has the DNA TGTGCCAGCAGCTTAGTATCCGGGGTAGCCGGGGAGCTGTTTTTT.

The rearrangement uses TRBV9 and TRBJ1-3, with 8 bases lining up with TRBD1. The CDR3 length is 16 residues. Germline CDR1 SGDLS, CDR2 YYNGEE. J gave up 2 bases and V 0 bases, and 4 bases lay outside the gene matches. Here the CDR3 reads CASSVATGGTGNTIYF. The CDR3 nucleotides read TGTGCCAGCAGCGTAGCCACAGGGGGAACTGGAAACACCATATATTTT.

DNA for the CDR3: TGTGCCAGCAGCTTAGAGTTAGGAGGCATCAGCTCCTACAATGAGCAGTTCTTC. Translated, it gives CASSLELGGISSYNEQFF. The chain joins TRBV7-9 to TRBJ2-1, with a tentative D call TRBD2 (5 bases). Per the germline V gene, CDR1 is SEHNR and CDR2 is FQNEAQ (reference sequence). This CDR3 comprises 18 residues. V was trimmed by 1 base and J by 0 bases, leaving 16 bases between them.

This clone was picked up a small number of times. The rearrangement joins TRBV4-1 to TRBJ2-5, with TRBD2 matching over 14 bases. The CDR3 runs to 17 residues. Germline V gene data show CDR1 as MGHRA and CDR2 as YSYEKL. V was clipped by 1 base and J by 1 base; unmatched bases: 2. CDR3 protein: CASSQGGLAGGQETQYF. CDR3 DNA: TGCGCCAGCAGCCAAGGAGGACTAGCGGGGGGCCAAGAGACCCAGTACTTC.

The genes are TRBV4-3 and TRBJ2-7; maybe TRBD2 (6 bases). Germline V CDR1 and CDR2: LGHNA, YSLEER. This CDR3 region has 13 residues. Trimming removed 4 bases from V and 2 bases from J, with 9 bases in between. In nucleotides, the CDR3 is TGCGCCAGCAGCCCGGGACTCGCCTACGAGCAGTACTTC. It yields the protein CASSPGLAYEQYF.

This clone was observed a handful of times. The chain recombines TRBV6-1 with TRBJ1-1, with TRBD1 as a possible D gene (6 bases). Trimming removed 8 bases from V and 1 base from J, with 17 bases in between. Per the germline V gene, CDR1 is MNHNS and CDR2 is SASEGT. The CDR3 is made up of 15 amino acids. CDR3 amino acids: CASGLWDTRNTEAFF. For the CDR3, the DNA is TGTGCCAGCGGTCTTTGGGACACCCGGAACACTGAAGCTTTCTTT.

V and J are TRBV25-1 and TRBJ2-7; D possibly corresponds to TRBD1 (6 bases). CDR3 length: 14 residues. V lost 3 bases to trimming and J lost 6 bases, with 15 bases between them. Germline V gene data show CDR1 as MGHDK and CDR2 as SYGVNS. This chain's CDR3 is CASSEATGRPEQYF. In nucleotides, the CDR3 is TGTGCCAGCAGTGAGGCTACAGGGCGGCCCGAGCAGTACTTC.

The chain has TRBV12-5 and TRBJ1-2; no clear D. The germline gives CDR1 LGHNT, CDR2 FRNRAP. The CDR3 length is 12 residues. V was cut by 6 bases and J by 5 bases, with 10 bases left in between. CDR3 sequence (DNA): TGTGCTAGTGGGAGTTGGGAGTATGGCTACACCTTC. It yields the protein CASGSWEYGYTF.

The chain uses TRBV12-5 and TRBJ2-1; D is unresolved. In germline, CDR1 is LGHNT, CDR2 FRNRAP. This CDR3 has 13 residues. V was trimmed by 1 base and J by 4 bases, leaving 5 bases between them. CDR3 sequence: CASGLGEYNEQFF. CDR3 nucleotides: TGTGCTAGTGGTTTGGGCGAGTACAATGAGCAGTTCTTC. The full variable domain, with the rest looked up from reference TRBV12-5 and TRBJ2-1, is DARVTQTPRHKVTEMGQEVTMRCQPILGHNTVFWYRQTMMQGLELLAYFRNRAPLDDSGMPKDRFSAEMPDATLATLKIQPSEPRDSAVYFCASGLGEYNEQFFGPGTRLTVL.

Worth noting for this clone: The sample has other DNA sequences that encode this CDR3 too. The chain combines TRBV15 with TRBJ1-4; D ambiguous. The ends were cut back, 9 bases at V and 4 bases at J, with 12 bases in the middle. The CDR3 contains 13 residues. Looked up from germline, CDR1 is LNHNV and CDR2 is YYDKDF (reference sequence). This CDR3 is CATSGRGNEKLFF. The CDR3 bases are TGTGCCACAAGCGGGCGGGGTAATGAAAAACTGTTTTTT.

This clone was observed a few times. Distinct nucleotide sequences in the sample also encode this CDR3. The rearrangement joins TRBV19 to TRBJ2-2; perhaps TRBD1 as D (6 bases). CDR3 length equals 14 residues. The germline V and J ends were trimmed by 9 bases and 5 bases, with 16 bases remaining between them. Germline values: CDR1 LNHDA, CDR2 SQIVND (reference sequence). This CDR3 is CASAGTGFTGELFF. DNA of the CDR3: TGTGCCAGCGCCGGAACAGGGTTTACCGGGGAGCTGTTTTTT.

In its sample, this clone was seen a few times. This chain links TRBV7-9 with TRBJ2-3; D may be TRBD2 (6 bases). The CDR3 sequence is 16 residues long. The V and J ends lost 6 bases and 4 bases respectively, with 20 bases between them. Germline V gene lookup returns CDR1 SEHNR and CDR2 FQNEAQ (reference sequence). CDR3 coding DNA: TGTGCCAGCAGGACCGACGGTCCGGAGGGCCCAGATACGCAGTATTTT. Residues: CASRTDGPEGPDTQYF.